The TCR beta chain described here comes from a study of naive and memory T cell subsets. This clonotype was counted between two and nine times. Whole-blood samples were 2.5 to 3 ml of peripheral blood from healthy adult volunteers. Cells were not sorted; total RNA input targeted about 1 to 1000 ng. V lost 6 bases, J lost 2 bases, and 4 bases stayed unmatched. The CDR3 loop spans 14 amino acids. The V gene's germline CDR1 is SQVTM and CDR2 ANQGSEA. Reverse transcription of blood and skin TCR RNA was primed at alpha and beta constant regions. TCRdb reprocessed the 5' RACE reads with MiXCR, giving one entry per CDR3 protein. This table holds approximately 27,000 distinct CDR3 sequences, under 30% found once.

This chain links TRBV29-1 with TRBJ2-6; 7 nucleotides align to TRBD2. The receptor comes from a female donor in good health. For the CDR3, the DNA is TGCAGCGTGGGCGGACTAGCTGGGGCCAACGTCCTGACTTTC. It translates to CSVGGLAGANVLTF. Together with reference TRBV29-1 and TRBJ2-6, the CDR3 gives the full variable domain: SAVISQKPSRDICQRGTSLTIQCQVDSQVTMMFWYRQQPGQSLTLIATANQGSEATYESGFVIDKFPISRPNLTFSTLTVSNMSPEDSSIYLCSVGGLAGANVLTFGAGSRLTVL.